One sample yielded the 17 T cell receptor beta chains listed below, sequenced in a study of T cell clonotyping in hematopoietic cell transplantation. Time point indicated: recipient sample about 28 days before transplant, after cytoreduction. TCRdb's copy holds only in-frame clones and misses some; the assay was immunoSEQ multiplex PCR. This sample carries roughly 48,000 clones, roughly 85% of them seen once, and the ten largest clones take 5% to 6.5%. The material was peripheral blood mononuclear cells, obtained before stem cell transplant. The receptors shown here come from a man in his 60s with myelodysplastic syndrome. Some clones in this sample may be carry-over from other donors' samples.

The chain uses TRBV28 and TRBJ1-4; 8 positions agree with TRBD1. In germline, CDR1 is MDHEN, CDR2 SYDVKM. The CDR3 loop spans 15 amino acids. With V trimmed by 4 bases and J by 7 bases, 8 bases remained unmatched. CDR3 in amino acids: CASSYQQGETEKLFF. DNA for the CDR3: TGTGCCAGCAGTTACCAACAGGGGGAAACTGAAAAACTGTTTTTT.

This rearrangement joins TRBV27 to TRBJ2-1; 10 nucleotides agree with TRBD2. Per germline, CDR1 MNHEY and CDR2 SMNVEV (reference sequence). The CDR3 is 15 residues long. J was trimmed by 6 bases and V by 3 bases; bases with no gene match: 5. In DNA, the CDR3 is TGTGCCAGCAGTTTTTTCGGACTAGCGGTCAATGAGCAGTTCTTC. Residues: CASSFFGLAVNEQFF.

V usage is TRBV19 and J usage is TRBJ1-5, with D possibly being TRBD1 (5 bases). Per germline, CDR1 LNHDA and CDR2 SQIVND (reference sequence). The CDR3 sequence is 15 residues long. Trimming pared 3 bases from V and 4 bases from J, leaving 13 bases between. Written as DNA, the CDR3 is TGTGCCAGTAGTATTGACGGGGGGGGGAATCAGCCCCAGCATTTT. It translates to CASSIDGGGNQPQHF. Full variable domain (outside the CDR3, taken from reference TRBV19 and TRBJ1-5): DGGITQSPKYLFRKEGQNVTLSCEQNLNHDAMYWYRQDPGQGLRLIYYSQIVNDFQKGDIAEGYSVSREKKESFPLTVTSAQKNPTAFYLCASSIDGGGNQPQHFGDGTRLSIL.

V is TRBV29-1 and J is TRBJ2-1; D assignment may be TRBD1 or TRBD2 (5 bases each). This CDR3 comprises 11 residues. Germline loops: CDR1 SQVTM, CDR2 ANQGSEA. Trimming left V 6 bases short and J 9 bases short, with 12 bases between. The CDR3 coding sequence is TGCAGCGTCGGGCCTGGGGGTGAGCAGTTCTTC. Translated: CSVGPGGEQFF.

The chain carries TRBV2 and TRBJ1-1; D is undetermined. The CDR3 length is 14 residues. CDR1 and CDR2 from the germline V gene are SNHLY and FYNNEI. V was shortened by 2 bases and J by 5 bases, with 12 bases between the two germline ends. Here the CDR3 DNA reads TGTGCCAGCAGTGAATTAGAGGGCCGAACTGAAGCTTTCTTT. It encodes CASSELEGRTEAFF.

This chain joins TRBV5-1 and TRBJ1-1; D gene ambiguous. The CDR3 extends over 14 amino acids. Germline values: CDR1 SGHRS, CDR2 YFSETQ. The V gene lost 0 bases and the J gene lost 1 base, with 7 bases spanning the gap. CDR3 in amino acids: CASSLVSRNTEAFF. For the CDR3, the DNA is TGCGCCAGCAGCTTGGTTAGCAGGAACACTGAAGCTTTCTTT.

V usage is TRBV11-1 and J usage is TRBJ2-5; 8 bases map to TRBD2. Trimming at V came to 5 bases and at J to 1 base, leaving 6 bases not matched to a gene. Germline V gene data show CDR1 as SGHAT and CDR2 as FQDESV (reference sequence). This CDR3 contains 15 residues. This CDR3 is CASSIQLAAQETQYF. CDR3 nucleotides: TGTGCCAGCAGCATTCAACTAGCGGCCCAAGAGACCCAGTACTTC.

CDR3 bases: TGTGCCAGCACCACGGGCCAGTTTAACTATGGCTACACCTTC. This gives the protein CASTTGQFNYGYTF. The J gene is TRBJ1-2, the V gene TRBV6-5; D remains ambiguous. V lost 7 bases to trimming and J lost 1 base, with 13 bases between them. CDR1 is MNHEY and CDR2 is SVGAGI in the germline V gene. The CDR3 runs to 14 residues.

This clone has a handful of counts. This chain links TRBV9 with TRBJ2-2; possible D gene TRBD2, 5 bases. The germline V and J ends were trimmed by 4 bases and 5 bases, with 18 bases remaining between them. Germline CDR1 is SGDLS and CDR2 is YYNGEE. The CDR3 consists of 16 residues. The CDR3 loop reads CASSTGVLLKTGELFF. Here the CDR3 DNA reads TGTGCCAGCAGCACCGGGGTTCTCCTAAAAACCGGGGAGCTGTTTTTT.

The V call is TRBV19, the J call TRBJ1-1; D remains unclear. This CDR3 spans 15 amino acids. With 4 bases removed from V and 0 bases from J, the gap between germline ends came to 12 bases. The germline V gene has CDR1 LNHDA and CDR2 SQIVND (reference sequence). CDR3: CASSRHTVMNTEAFF. The CDR3 DNA reads TGTGCCAGTAGTAGACATACAGTCATGAACACTGAAGCTTTCTTT.

The chain joins TRBV11-1 to TRBJ2-3; 10 bases are shared with TRBD1. This CDR3 is built from 16 residues. Germline V CDR1 and CDR2: SGHAT, FQDESV (reference sequence). V trimming: 5 bases; J trimming: 4 bases; junction bases outside the gene matches: 9. CDR3 sequence: CASSARDRGSADTQYF. Here the CDR3 DNA reads TGTGCCAGCAGCGCCCGGGACAGGGGAAGCGCAGATACGCAGTATTTT.

V usage is TRBV6-5 and J usage is TRBJ1-5; D might be TRBD1 (5 bases). This CDR3 comprises 14 residues. Trimming took 6 bases from V and 6 from J, leaving 15 bases between them. In germline, CDR1 is MNHEY, CDR2 SVGAGI. As DNA, the CDR3 is TGTGCCAGCAGAGGGACGGGGCAGAGTCAGCCCCAGCATTTT. It is translated as CASRGTGQSQPQHF.

The chain recombines TRBV21-1 with TRBJ1-6; TRBD1 is taken as the D call from the table, unchecked against the DNA. TRBV21-1 is assigned pseudogene status. The CDR3 runs to 17 residues. The CDR3 DNA is TGTGCCAGCAGCCCACATACAGGGGATTTAGGGAATTCACCCCTCCACTTT. Its translation is CASSPHTGDLGNSPLHF.

The chain recombines TRBV30 with TRBJ1-2; no clear D. V lost 2 bases to trimming and J lost 7 bases, with 23 bases between them. Germline V lookup: CDR1 GTSNPN, CDR2 SVGIG (reference sequence). This CDR3 region has 16 residues. The CDR3 protein is CAWSSGRGKDSRGYTF. The CDR3 region has the DNA TGTGCCTGGAGTAGCGGACGGGGTAAGGACTCTCGTGGCTACACCTTC.

The genes are TRBV27 and TRBJ1-4, with a tentative D call TRBD1 (5 bases). The CDR3 sequence is 13 residues long. V was shortened by 3 bases and J by 8 bases, with 10 bases between the two germline ends. Germline assignment: CDR1 MNHEY and CDR2 SMNVEV (reference sequence). As DNA, the CDR3 is TGTGCCAGCAGTTTTAGGGGAAGCGAAAAACTGTTTTTT. The encoded protein is CASSFRGSEKLFF.

V usage is TRBV5-6 and J usage is TRBJ1-2, with 8 nucleotides matching TRBD1. The CDR3 contains 18 residues. After removal of 4 bases from V and 4 bases from J, the junction contained 18 bases not matched to a gene. The germline V gene encodes CDR1 SGHDT and CDR2 YYEEEE. CDR3 DNA sequence: TGTGCCAGCAGCCCAGCCGGACAGGGCGGAACGCTCTCCTATGGCTACACCTTC. It specifies CASSPAGQGGTLSYGYTF.

The chain employs TRBV19 and TRBJ2-2; 7 bases line up with TRBD1. CDR3 size: 15 residues. The ends lost 5 bases at V and 0 bases at J; junction bases unmatched: 3. CDR1 and CDR2 from the germline V gene are LNHDA and SQIVND (reference sequence). The CDR3 nucleotides are TGTGCCAGTAGTCCGACAGGGCCGAACACCGGGGAGCTGTTTTTT. This encodes CASSPTGPNTGELFF.